The next 12 T cell receptor beta chains were all read from a single sample in a study of regulatory T cells in long-lasting Graves disease. Time point in this sample: newly diagnosed GD, antithyroid drugs for less than 3 months. From RNA extracted from PBMCs, the TCR library was made. For TCR beta, libraries came from iRepertoire HTBI primers and Arm-PCR of CDR3 regions. TCRdb called the multiplex PCR reads again in MiXCR, with one record for every CDR3 protein. The sample lists approximately 490,000 distinct CDR3 sequences, under 20% seen once, with 12% in the top ten. These data also featured in a second study, about T cells in Graves' hyperthyroidism and ophthalmopathy.

This material consisted of peripheral blood mononuclear cells (PBMCs), taken at new diagnosis, from a patient treated with antithyroid drugs. The receptor source for this set is a man aged 40-50 years with Graves disease.

The V and J genes are TRBV19 and TRBJ2-1, with 11 nucleotides matching TRBD2. There are 16 residues in the CDR3. J was trimmed by 5 bases and V by 6 bases; bases with no gene match: 9. Germline CDR1 reads LNHDA; CDR2 reads SQIVND (reference sequence). CDR3: CASRAPGLAADNEQFF. The CDR3 bases are TGTGCCAGTAGAGCCCCGGGACTAGCGGCCGACAATGAGCAGTTCTTC.

The chain joins TRBV5-1 to TRBJ1-2; no clear D. V dropped 1 base and J dropped 8 bases, with 15 bases sitting between them. The CDR3 runs to 14 residues. Germline CDR1 is SGHRS and CDR2 is YFSETQ. CDR3 coding DNA: TGCGCCAGCAGCTTGAGGACGGAGGCCTCGGGCTACACCTTC. Amino acid sequence: CASSLRTEASGYTF.

Comments on this clonotype: Only one base separates this from a far larger clonotype, so it likely reflects a read error. The V gene is TRBV2, the J gene TRBJ2-1; the match to TRBD1 covers 12 bases. Germline CDR1 reads SNHLY; CDR2 reads FYNNEI. The V segment lost 2 bases and the J segment 10 bases; nucleotides outside the gene matches: 6. The CDR3 totals 15 residues. The DNA of the CDR3 is TGTGCCAGCAGTGAATGGGACAGGGGGCACCACGAGCAGTTCTTC. Translation: CASSEWDRGHHEQFF.

This clonotype has more than one count but fewer than ten. The chain has TRBV19 and TRBJ2-3, with 10 nucleotides matching TRBD2. Looked up from germline, CDR1 is LNHDA and CDR2 is SQIVND (reference sequence). The junction had 7 bases not matched to a gene; V was cut back by 7 bases and J by 0 bases. There are 16 residues in the CDR3. This chain's CDR3 is CASMPSGRPSTDTQYF. In nucleotides, the CDR3 is TGTGCCAGTATGCCTAGCGGGAGACCCAGCACAGATACGCAGTATTTT.

This clonotype appeared a few times. The CDR3 DNA follows: TGCAGTGCTGACCGACCGGGACAGGGGGCGTACGAGCAGTACTTC. This translates into CSADRPGQGAYEQYF. The V call is TRBV20-1, the J call TRBJ2-7, with 12 bases lining up with TRBD1. Germline V gene data show CDR1 as DFQATT and CDR2 as SNEGSKA (reference sequence). The V and J ends lost 5 bases and 4 bases, in that order; junction bases with no gene match: 9. The length of the CDR3 is 15 residues.

This clonotype was detected many times. Germline and junction disagree at one end, which may indicate a read error. J is TRBJ2-1 and V is TRBV20-1, with 8 bases lining up with TRBD2. Germline CDR1 reads DFQATT; CDR2 reads SNEGSKA (reference sequence). CDR3 length: 11 residues. The CDR3 is CSAPPSGRLPF. In nucleotides, the CDR3 is TGCAGTGCTCCCCCGAGCGGGAGATTACCGTTC.

The rearrangement uses TRBV6-2 or TRBV6-3 and TRBJ1-6, with D possibly TRBD1 on 5 matching bases. This CDR3 is built from 11 residues. V shed 6 bases and J shed 11 bases, with 8 bases lying between them. Germline CDR1 is MNHEY and CDR2 is SVGEGT. Here the CDR3 reads CASRGQPPLHF. CDR3 bases: TGTGCCAGCAGGGGGCAACCACCCCTCCACTTT.

This clonotype was picked up a small number of times. The chain is built from TRBV5-1 and TRBJ2-7; no reliable D call. Germline values: CDR1 SGHRS, CDR2 YFSETQ. The CDR3 has 13 amino acids. The ends were cut back, 0 bases at V and 5 bases at J, with 9 bases in the middle. Here the CDR3 DNA reads TGCGCCAGCAGCTTGGGACGGTTCGACGAGCAGTACTTC. It is translated as CASSLGRFDEQYF. Full variable domain (rest looked up from reference TRBV5-1 and TRBJ2-7): KAGVTQTPRYLIKTRGQQVTLSCSPISGHRSVSWYQQTPGQGLQFLFEYFSETQRNKGNFPGRFSGRQFSNSRSEMNVSTLELGDSALYLCASSLGRFDEQYFGPGTRLTVT.

In its sample, this clonotype was seen many times. V gene TRBV11-2 combines with J gene TRBJ2-3, with 10 bases matching TRBD2. CDR3 length: 16 residues. The J segment lost 6 bases and the V segment lost 1 base, leaving 7 bases of the junction unmatched. Germline loops: CDR1 SGHAT, CDR2 FQNNGV. This CDR3 reads CASSLVVSSGSDTQYF. In nucleotides, the CDR3 is TGTGCCAGCAGCTTAGTGGTTTCTAGCGGGAGTGATACGCAGTATTTT.

This clonotype showed up many times. The J gene is TRBJ2-2, the V gene TRBV9, with D possibly being TRBD1 (6 bases). The V and J ends lost 3 bases and 4 bases respectively, with 16 bases between them. CDR1 is SGDLS, CDR2 YYNGEE, per germline. The CDR3 has 16 amino acids. The chain's CDR3 is CASSAHTGWGTGELFF. The DNA of the CDR3 is TGTGCCAGCAGCGCACATACAGGGTGGGGCACCGGGGAGCTGTTTTTT.

This clonotype came up many times. CDR3 sequence reads: CASSLRQGPTSYEQYF. The CDR3 DNA follows: TGTGCCAGCAGCCTCCGTCAGGGGCCTACATCCTACGAGCAGTACTTC. The chain carries TRBV11-2 and TRBJ2-7, with D maybe TRBD1 (6 bases). From germline, CDR1 is SGHAT and CDR2 FQNNGV. The CDR3 contains 16 residues. V lost 5 bases to trimming and J lost 1 base, with 18 bases between them.

This clonotype was detected many times. The rearrangement uses TRBV30 and TRBJ2-7; D is uncertain. Trimming took 1 base from V and 2 from J, leaving 15 bases between them. This CDR3 region has 15 residues. Germline V gene data show CDR1 as GTSNPN and CDR2 as SVGIG (reference sequence). The CDR3 DNA reads TGTGCCTGGAGTGCTTCGAGACTCGTTACCTACGAGCAGTACTTC. Residues: CAWSASRLVTYEQYF.